Detailed here is one T cell receptor beta chain. Its antigen remains unidentified. These data come from a study of T cell clonotyping in hematopoietic cell transplantation. After removal of 5 bases from V and 4 bases from J, the junction contained 4 bases not matched to a gene. The germline V gene has CDR1 MNHEY and CDR2 SVGAGI. The CDR3 totals 13 residues. Whole-study results and caveats: Pathologically expanded recipient clonotypes increased progressively from day 30 to day 180 as diversity fell. Graft donor and pretransplant recipient Inverse Simpson Index values predicted broader posttransplant TCR diversity. Few recipient clonotypes overlapped donors; over 95% were de novo at given depth.

The method was immunoSEQ multiplex PCR; TCRdb's version includes in-frame clones alone and lacks a portion of them. Of 60,000 to 75,000 clones detected, 94% appear once; the ten largest clones hold around 1.5%. This chain uses TRBV6-5 with TRBJ2-7, with TRBD1 matching over 8 bases. This TCR came from a man over 45 in good health. Some clones in this sample may be carry-over from other donors' samples. The sequenced sample consisted of peripheral blood mononuclear cells. CDR3 region: CASSIQGAYEQYF. Written as DNA, the CDR3 is TGTGCCAGCAGTATTCAGGGGGCGTACGAGCAGTACTTC.